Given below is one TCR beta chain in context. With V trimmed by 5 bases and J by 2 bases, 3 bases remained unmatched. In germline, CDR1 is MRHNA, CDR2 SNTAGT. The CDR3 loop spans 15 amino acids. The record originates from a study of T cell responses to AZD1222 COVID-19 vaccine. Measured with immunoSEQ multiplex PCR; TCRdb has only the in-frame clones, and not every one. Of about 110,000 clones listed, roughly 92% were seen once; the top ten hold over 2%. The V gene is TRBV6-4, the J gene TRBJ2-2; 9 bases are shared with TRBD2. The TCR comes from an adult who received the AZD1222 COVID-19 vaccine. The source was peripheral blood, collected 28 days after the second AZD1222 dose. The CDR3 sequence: CASSLAGENTGELFF. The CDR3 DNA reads TGTGCCAGCAGTTTAGCGGGAGAAAACACCGGGGAGCTGTTTTTT.